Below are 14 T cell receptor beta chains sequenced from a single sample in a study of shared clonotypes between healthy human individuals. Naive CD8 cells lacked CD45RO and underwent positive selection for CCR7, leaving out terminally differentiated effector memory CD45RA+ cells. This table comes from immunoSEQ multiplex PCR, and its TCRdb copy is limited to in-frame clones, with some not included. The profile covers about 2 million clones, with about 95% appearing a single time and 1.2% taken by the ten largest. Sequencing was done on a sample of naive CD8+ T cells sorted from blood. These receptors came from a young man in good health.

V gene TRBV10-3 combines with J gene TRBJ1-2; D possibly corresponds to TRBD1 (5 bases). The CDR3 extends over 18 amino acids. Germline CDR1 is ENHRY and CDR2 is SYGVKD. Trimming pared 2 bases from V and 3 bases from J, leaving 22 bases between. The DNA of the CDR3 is TGTGCCATCAGTGAGGGGGGGGATCGTAGGACAAACCACTATGGCTACACCTTC. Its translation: CAISEGGDRRTNHYGYTF.

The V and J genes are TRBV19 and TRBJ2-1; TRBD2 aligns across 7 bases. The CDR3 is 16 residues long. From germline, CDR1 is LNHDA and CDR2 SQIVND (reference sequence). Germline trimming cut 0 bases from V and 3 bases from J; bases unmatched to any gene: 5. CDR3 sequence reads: CASSIDGASGYNEQFF. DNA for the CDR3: TGTGCCAGTAGTATAGATGGGGCTAGCGGCTACAATGAGCAGTTCTTC.

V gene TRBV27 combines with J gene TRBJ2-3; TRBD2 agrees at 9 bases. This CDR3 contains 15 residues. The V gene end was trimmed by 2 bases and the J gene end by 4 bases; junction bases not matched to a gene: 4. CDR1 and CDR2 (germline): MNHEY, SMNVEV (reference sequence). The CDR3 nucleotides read TGTGCCAGCAGTTTACGACTAGCGGTCCCAGATACGCAGTATTTT. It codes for CASSLRLAVPDTQYF.

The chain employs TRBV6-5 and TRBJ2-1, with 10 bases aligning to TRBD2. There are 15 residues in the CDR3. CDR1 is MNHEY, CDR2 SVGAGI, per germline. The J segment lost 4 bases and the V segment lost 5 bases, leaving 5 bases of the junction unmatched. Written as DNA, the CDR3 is TGTGCCAGCAGTCCCTTGACTAGCGGGTACAATGAGCAGTTCTTC. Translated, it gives CASSPLTSGYNEQFF.

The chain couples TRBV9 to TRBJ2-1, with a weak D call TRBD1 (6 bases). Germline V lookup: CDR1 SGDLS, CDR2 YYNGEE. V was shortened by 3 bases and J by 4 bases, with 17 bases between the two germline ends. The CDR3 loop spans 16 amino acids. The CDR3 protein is CASSAYPGTSYNEQFF. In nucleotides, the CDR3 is TGTGCCAGCAGCGCTTATCCCGGGACATCGTACAATGAGCAGTTCTTC.

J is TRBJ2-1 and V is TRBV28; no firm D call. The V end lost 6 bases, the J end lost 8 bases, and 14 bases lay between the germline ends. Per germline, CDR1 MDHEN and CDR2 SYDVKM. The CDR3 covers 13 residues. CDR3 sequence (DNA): TGTGCCAGCAGGAGGCCCGGTGGCGATGAGCAGTTCTTC. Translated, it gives CASRRPGGDEQFF. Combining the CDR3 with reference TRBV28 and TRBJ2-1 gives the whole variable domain DVKVTQSSRYLVKRTGEKVFLECVQDMDHENMFWYRQDPGLGLRLIYFSYDVKMKEKGDIPEGYSVSREKKERFSLILESASTNQTSMYLCASRRPGGDEQFFGPGTRLTVL.

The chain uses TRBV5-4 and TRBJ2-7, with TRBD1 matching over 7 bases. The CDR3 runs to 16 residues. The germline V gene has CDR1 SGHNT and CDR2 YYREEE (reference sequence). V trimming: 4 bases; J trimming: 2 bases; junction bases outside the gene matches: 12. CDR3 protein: CASSPGRQGATYEQYF. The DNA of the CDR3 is TGTGCCAGCAGCCCCGGTCGACAGGGAGCAACCTACGAGCAGTACTTC.

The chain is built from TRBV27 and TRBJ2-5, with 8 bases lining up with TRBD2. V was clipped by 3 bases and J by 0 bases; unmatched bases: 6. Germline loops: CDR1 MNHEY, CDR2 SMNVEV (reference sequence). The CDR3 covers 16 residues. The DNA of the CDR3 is TGTGCCAGCAGTTTGGTGGGTAGCGGGGACCAAGAGACCCAGTACTTC. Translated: CASSLVGSGDQETQYF.

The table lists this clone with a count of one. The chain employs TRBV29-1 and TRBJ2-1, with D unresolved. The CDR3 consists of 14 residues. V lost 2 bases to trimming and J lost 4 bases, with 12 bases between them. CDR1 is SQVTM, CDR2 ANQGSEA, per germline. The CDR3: CSVEKVDEYNEQFF. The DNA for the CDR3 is TGCAGCGTTGAAAAAGTCGACGAGTACAATGAGCAGTTCTTC.

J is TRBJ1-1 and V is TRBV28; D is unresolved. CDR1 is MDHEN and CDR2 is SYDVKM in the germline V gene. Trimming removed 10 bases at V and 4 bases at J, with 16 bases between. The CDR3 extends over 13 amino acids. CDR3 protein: CATTSGRSTEAFF. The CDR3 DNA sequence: TGTGCCACCACAAGCGGGAGGAGCACTGAAGCTTTCTTT.

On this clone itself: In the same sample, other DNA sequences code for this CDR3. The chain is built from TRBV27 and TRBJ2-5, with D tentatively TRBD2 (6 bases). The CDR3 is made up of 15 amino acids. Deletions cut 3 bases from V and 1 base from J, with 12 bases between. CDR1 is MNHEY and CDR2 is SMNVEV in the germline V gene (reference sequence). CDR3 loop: CASSLGTGTQETQYF. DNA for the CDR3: TGTGCCAGCAGTTTGGGGACTGGCACCCAAGAGACCCAGTACTTC.

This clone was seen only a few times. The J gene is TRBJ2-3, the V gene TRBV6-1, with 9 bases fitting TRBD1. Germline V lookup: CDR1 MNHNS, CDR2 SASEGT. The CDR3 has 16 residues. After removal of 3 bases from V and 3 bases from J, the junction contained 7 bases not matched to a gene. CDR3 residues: CASSEDWTGVTDTQYF. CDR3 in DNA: TGTGCCAGCAGTGAGGATTGGACAGGGGTTACAGATACGCAGTATTTT.

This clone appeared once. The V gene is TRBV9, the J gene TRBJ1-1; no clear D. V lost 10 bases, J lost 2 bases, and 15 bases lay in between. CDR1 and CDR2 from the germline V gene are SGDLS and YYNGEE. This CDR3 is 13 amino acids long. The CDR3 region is CAGSEGVNTEAFF. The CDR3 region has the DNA TGTGCCGGATCCGAGGGTGTCAACACTGAAGCTTTCTTT.

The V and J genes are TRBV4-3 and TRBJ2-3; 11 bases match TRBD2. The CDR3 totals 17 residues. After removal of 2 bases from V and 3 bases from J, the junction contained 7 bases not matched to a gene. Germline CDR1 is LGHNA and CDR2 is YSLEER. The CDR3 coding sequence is TGCGCCAGCAGCCAAAGCCTACTAGCGGGAGTTACAGATACGCAGTATTTT. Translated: CASSQSLLAGVTDTQYF.